This paragraph covers one T cell receptor beta chain sequence. Its antigen is not identified. Germline CDR1 reads LGHDT; CDR2 reads YNNKEL (reference sequence). The CDR3 consists of 16 residues. Unmatched junction bases numbered 9, after V lost 4 bases and J lost 3 bases. The sample is drawn from a study of T-cell reconstitution after alpha-beta-depleted transplantation in children. The study's findings and limits: Expanded clones from the graft, numbering several hundred, reportedly supplied alpha-beta T cells about two months after transplant. Counts and diversity of T cells one year after transplant came mostly from newly produced T cells.

Unique molecular identifiers were incorporated into the prepared TCRbeta library. TCRdb reprocessed the PCR reads with MiXCR, giving one entry per CDR3 protein. Of about a million distinct CDR3 sequences listed, 25% to 35% are singletons. This sequence joins TRBV3-1 and TRBJ2-5; 9 bases are shared with TRBD1. The source material was PBMCs, mostly from graft donor cells, sampled 360 days after TCRalphabeta/CD19-depleted stem cell transplant. This clonotype was sampled from a boy under two years old who had a stem cell transplant for SCID, so the T cells may come from the graft donor. CDR3 sequence: CASSPGDRVGKETQYF. CDR3 coding DNA: TGTGCCAGCAGCCCCGGGGACAGGGTAGGAAAAGAGACCCAGTACTTC.